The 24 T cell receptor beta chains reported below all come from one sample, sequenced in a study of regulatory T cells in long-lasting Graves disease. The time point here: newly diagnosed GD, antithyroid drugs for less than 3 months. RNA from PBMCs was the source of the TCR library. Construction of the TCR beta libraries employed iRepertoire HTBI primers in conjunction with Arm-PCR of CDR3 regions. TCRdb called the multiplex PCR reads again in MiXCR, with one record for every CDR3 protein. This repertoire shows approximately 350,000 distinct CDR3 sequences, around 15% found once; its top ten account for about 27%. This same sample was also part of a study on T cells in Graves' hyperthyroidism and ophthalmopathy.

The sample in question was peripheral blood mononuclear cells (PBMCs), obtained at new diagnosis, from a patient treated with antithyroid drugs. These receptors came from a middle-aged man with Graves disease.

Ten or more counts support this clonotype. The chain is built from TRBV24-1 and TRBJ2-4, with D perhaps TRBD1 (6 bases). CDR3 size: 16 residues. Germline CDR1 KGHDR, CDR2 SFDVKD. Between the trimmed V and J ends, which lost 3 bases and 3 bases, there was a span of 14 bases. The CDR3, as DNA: TGTGCCACCAGTGATGCAGGGGCGTCGGACAAAAACATTCAGTACTTC. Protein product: CATSDAGASDKNIQYF.

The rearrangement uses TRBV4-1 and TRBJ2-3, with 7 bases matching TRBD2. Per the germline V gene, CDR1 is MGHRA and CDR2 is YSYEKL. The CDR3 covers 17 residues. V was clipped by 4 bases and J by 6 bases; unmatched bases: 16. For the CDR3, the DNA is TGCGCCAGCAGCCCACTGGGAGGAAGCGGGGCGGAGGATACGCAGTATTTT. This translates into CASSPLGGSGAEDTQYF.

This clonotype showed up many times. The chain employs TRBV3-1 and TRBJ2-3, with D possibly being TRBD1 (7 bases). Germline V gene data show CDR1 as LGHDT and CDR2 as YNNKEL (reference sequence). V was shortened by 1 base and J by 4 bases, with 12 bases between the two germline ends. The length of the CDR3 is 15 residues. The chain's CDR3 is CASSQGLGGADTQYF. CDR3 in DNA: TGTGCCAGCAGCCAAGGACTAGGGGGCGCAGATACGCAGTATTTT.

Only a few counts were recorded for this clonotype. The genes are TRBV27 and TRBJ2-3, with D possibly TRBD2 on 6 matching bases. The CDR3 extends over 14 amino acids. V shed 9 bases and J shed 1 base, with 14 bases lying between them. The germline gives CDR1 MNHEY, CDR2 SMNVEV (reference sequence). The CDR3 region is CASTSGGRTDTQYF. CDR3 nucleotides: TGTGCCAGTACCTCCGGGGGACGCACAGATACGCAGTATTTT.

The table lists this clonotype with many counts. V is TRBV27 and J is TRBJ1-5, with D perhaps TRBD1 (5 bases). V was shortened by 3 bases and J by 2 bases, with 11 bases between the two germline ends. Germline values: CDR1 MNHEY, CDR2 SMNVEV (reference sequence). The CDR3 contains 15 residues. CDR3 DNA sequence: TGTGCCAGCAGTTTTGGTATAGGGGGCAATCAGCCCCAGCATTTT. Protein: CASSFGIGGNQPQHF.

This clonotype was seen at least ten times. Written as DNA, the CDR3 is TGCAGCGCTGCCCAGGGGAGGGCCACTGAAGCTTTCTTT. The encoded protein is CSAAQGRATEAFF. V and J are TRBV29-1 and TRBJ1-1, with a possible D match to TRBD1 (6 bases). V gave up 7 bases and J gave up 4 bases, with 16 bases separating them. In germline, CDR1 is SQVTM, CDR2 ANQGSEA. The CDR3 length is 13 residues.

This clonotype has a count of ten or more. The CDR3 here is CASSQVVRFESPLHF. Written as DNA, the CDR3 is TGTGCCAGCAGCCAAGTAGTCAGGTTCGAATCACCCCTCCACTTT. This rearrangement joins TRBV3-1 to TRBJ1-6, with D unclear. The CDR3 consists of 15 residues. V was trimmed by 1 base and J by 10 bases, leaving 14 bases between them. Germline V CDR1 and CDR2: LGHDT, YNNKEL (reference sequence). Filled out from reference TRBV3-1 and TRBJ1-6, the complete variable domain reads DTAVSQTPKYLVTQMGNDKSIKCEQNLGHDTMYWYKQDSKKFLKIMFSYNNKELIINETVPNRFSPKSPDKAHLNLHINSLELGDSAVYFCASSQVVRFESPLHFGNGTRLTVT.

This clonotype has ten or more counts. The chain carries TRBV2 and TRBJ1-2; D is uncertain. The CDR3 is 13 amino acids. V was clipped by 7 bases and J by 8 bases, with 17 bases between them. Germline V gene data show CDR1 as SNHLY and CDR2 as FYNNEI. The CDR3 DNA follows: TGTGCCAGCAAAGAGAGGTGGGAGAACGGCTACACCTTC. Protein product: CASKERWENGYTF. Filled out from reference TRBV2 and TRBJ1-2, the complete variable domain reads EPEVTQTPSHQVTQMGQEVILRCVPISNHLYFYWYRQILGQKVEFLVSFYNNEISEKSEIFDDQFSVERPDGSNFTLKIRSTKLEDSAMYFCASKERWENGYTFGSGTRLTVV.

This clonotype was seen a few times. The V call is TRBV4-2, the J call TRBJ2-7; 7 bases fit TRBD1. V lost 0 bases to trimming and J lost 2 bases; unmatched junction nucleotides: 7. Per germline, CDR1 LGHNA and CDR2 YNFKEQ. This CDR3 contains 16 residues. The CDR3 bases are TGTGCCAGCAGCCAAGATTACTTGACAGGGCCCTACGAGCAGTACTTC. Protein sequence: CASSQDYLTGPYEQYF.

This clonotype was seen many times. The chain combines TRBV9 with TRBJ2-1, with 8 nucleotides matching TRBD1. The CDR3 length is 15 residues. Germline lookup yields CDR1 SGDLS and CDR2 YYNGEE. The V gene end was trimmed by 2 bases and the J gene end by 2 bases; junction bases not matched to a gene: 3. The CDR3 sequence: CASSVLDRAYNEQFF. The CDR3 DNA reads TGTGCCAGCAGCGTGTTGGACAGGGCCTACAATGAGCAGTTCTTC.

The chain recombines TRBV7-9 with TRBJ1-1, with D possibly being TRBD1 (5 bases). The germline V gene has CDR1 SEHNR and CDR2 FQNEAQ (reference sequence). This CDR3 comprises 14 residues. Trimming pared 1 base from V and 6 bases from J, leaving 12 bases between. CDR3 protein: CASSLVGGGAEAFF. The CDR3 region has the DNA TGTGCCAGCAGCTTAGTTGGGGGTGGGGCTGAAGCTTTCTTT. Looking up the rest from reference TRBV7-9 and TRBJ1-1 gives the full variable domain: DTGVSQNPRHKITKRGQNVTFRCDPISEHNRLYWYRQTLGQGPEFLTYFQNEAQLEKSRLLSDRFSAERPKGSFSTLEIQRTEQGDSAMYLCASSLVGGGAEAFFGQGTRLTVV.

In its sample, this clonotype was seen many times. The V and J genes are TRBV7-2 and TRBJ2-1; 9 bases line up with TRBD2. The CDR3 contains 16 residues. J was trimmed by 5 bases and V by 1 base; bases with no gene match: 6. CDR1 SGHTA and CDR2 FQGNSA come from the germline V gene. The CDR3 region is CASSLVWVAGDNEQFF. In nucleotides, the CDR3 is TGTGCCAGCAGCTTAGTTTGGGTAGCGGGGGACAATGAGCAGTTCTTC. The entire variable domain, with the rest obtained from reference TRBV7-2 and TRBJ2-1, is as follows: GAGVSQSPSNKVTEKGKDVELRCDPISGHTALYWYRQSLGQGLEFLIYFQGNSAPDKSGLPSDRFSAERTGGSVSTLTIQRTQQEDSAVYLCASSLVWVAGDNEQFFGPGTRLTVL.

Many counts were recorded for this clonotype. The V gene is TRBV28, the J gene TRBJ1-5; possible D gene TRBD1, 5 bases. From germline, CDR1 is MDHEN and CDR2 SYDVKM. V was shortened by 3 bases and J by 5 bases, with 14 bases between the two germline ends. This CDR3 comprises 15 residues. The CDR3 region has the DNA TGTGCCAGCAGTTTTGACGGGGGAAGGGATCAGCCCCAGCATTTT. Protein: CASSFDGGRDQPQHF.

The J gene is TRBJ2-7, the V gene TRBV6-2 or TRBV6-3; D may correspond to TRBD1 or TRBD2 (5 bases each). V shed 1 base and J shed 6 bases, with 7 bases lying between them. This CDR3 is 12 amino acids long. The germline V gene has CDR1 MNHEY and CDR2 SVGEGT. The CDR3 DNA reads TGTGCCAGCAGTTACTGGGGGATCGAGCAGTACTTC. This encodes CASSYWGIEQYF.

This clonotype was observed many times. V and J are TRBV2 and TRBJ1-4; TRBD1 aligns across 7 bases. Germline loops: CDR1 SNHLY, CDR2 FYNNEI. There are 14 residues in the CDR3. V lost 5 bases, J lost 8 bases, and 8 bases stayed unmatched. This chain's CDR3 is CASSPDRAGEKLFF. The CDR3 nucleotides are TGTGCCAGCAGTCCAGACAGGGCGGGGGAAAAACTGTTTTTT.

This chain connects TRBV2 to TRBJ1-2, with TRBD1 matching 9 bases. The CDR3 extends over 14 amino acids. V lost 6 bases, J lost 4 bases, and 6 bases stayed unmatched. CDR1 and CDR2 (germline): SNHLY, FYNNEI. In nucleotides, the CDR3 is TGTGCCAGCAGGCCGGGACAGGGTTCCTATGGCTACACCTTC. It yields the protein CASRPGQGSYGYTF.

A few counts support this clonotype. CDR3 loop: CASSQDQGATNEKLFF. The CDR3 nucleotides read TGCGCCAGCAGCCAGGATCAGGGGGCAACTAATGAAAAACTGTTTTTT. The chain employs TRBV4-1 and TRBJ1-4, with TRBD1 matching 7 bases. The ends lost 3 bases at V and 0 bases at J; junction bases unmatched: 4. The CDR3 runs 16 residues. Germline CDR1 MGHRA, CDR2 YSYEKL.

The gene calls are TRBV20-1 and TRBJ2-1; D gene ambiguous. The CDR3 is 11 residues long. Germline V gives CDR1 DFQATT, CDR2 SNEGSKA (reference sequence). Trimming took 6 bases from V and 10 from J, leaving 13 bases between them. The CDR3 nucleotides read TGCAGTGCCCCAAAGGGATCCGAGCAGTTCTTC. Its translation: CSAPKGSEQFF.

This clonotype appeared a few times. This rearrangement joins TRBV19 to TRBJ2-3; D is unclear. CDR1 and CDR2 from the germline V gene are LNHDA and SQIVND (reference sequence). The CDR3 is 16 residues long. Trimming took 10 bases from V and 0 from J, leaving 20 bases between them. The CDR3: CATPPGRKTSTDTQYF. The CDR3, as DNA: TGTGCCACCCCCCCTGGACGGAAGACTAGCACAGATACGCAGTATTTT.

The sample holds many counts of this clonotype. CDR3 in DNA: TGTGCCAGCAGCGTAGATGTAGGGGCCTACGAGCAGTACTTC. It codes for CASSVDVGAYEQYF. The chain carries TRBV9 and TRBJ2-7; D possibly corresponds to TRBD1 (5 bases). V lost 0 bases and J 2 bases, leaving 9 bases between the germline ends. The CDR3 runs 14 residues. CDR1 SGDLS and CDR2 YYNGEE come from the germline V gene. Filled out from reference TRBV9 and TRBJ2-7, the complete variable domain reads DSGVTQTPKHLITATGQRVTLRCSPRSGDLSVYWYQQSLDQGLQFLIQYYNGEERAKGNILERFSAQQFPDLHSELNLSSLELGDSALYFCASSVDVGAYEQYFGPGTRLTVT.

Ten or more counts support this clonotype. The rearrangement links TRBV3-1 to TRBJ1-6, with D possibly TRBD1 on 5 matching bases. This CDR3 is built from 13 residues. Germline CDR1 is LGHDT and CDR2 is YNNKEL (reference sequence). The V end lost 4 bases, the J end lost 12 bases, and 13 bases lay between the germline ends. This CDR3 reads CASSRDSQGPLHF. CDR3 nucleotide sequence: TGTGCCAGCAGCCGAGACAGTCAAGGACCCCTCCACTTT. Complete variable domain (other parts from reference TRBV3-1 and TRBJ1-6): DTAVSQTPKYLVTQMGNDKSIKCEQNLGHDTMYWYKQDSKKFLKIMFSYNNKELIINETVPNRFSPKSPDKAHLNLHINSLELGDSAVYFCASSRDSQGPLHFGNGTRLTVT.

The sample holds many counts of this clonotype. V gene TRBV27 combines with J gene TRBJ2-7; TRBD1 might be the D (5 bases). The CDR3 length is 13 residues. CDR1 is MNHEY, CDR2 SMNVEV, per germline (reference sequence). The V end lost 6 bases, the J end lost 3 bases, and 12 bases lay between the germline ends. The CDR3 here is CASSPAGNYEQYF. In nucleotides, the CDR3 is TGTGCCAGCAGCCCCGCAGGGAACTACGAGCAGTACTTC.

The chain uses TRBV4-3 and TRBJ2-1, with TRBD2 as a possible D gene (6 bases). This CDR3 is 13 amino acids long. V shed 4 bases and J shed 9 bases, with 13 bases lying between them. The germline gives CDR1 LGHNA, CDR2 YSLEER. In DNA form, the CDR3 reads TGCGCCAGCAGCCGGGATAGGCGGGGTGAGCAGTTCTTC. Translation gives CASSRDRRGEQFF.

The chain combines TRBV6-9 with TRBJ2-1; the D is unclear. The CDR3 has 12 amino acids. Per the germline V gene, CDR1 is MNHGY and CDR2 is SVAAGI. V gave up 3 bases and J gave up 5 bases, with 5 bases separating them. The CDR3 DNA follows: TGTGCCAGCAGTTACCACAACAATGAGCAGTTCTTC. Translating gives CASSYHNNEQFF.